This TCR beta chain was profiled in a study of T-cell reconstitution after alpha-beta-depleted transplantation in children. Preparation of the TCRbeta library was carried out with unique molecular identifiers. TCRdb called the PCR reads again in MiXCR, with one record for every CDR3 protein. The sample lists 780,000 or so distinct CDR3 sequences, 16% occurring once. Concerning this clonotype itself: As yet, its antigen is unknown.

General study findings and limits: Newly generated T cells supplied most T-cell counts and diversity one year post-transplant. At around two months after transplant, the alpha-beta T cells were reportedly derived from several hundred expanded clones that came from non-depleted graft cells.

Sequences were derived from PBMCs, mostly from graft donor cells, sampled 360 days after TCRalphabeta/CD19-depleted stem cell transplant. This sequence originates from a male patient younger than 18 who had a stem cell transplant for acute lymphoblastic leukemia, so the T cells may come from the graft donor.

CDR3 coding DNA: TGCGCCAGCAGCGCTTGGACAGGGGTGTCTAATGAAAAACTGTTTTTT. Translating gives CASSAWTGVSNEKLFF. The rearrangement links TRBV5-1 to TRBJ1-4, with TRBD1 identical over 9 bases. This CDR3 is 16 amino acids long. The germline V gene encodes CDR1 SGHRS and CDR2 YFSETQ. V lost 4 bases and J lost 3; bases outside the gene matches: 7.